The 9 T cell receptor beta chains reported below all come from one sample, sequenced in a study of T cell responses to AZD1222 COVID-19 vaccine. Sequencing was performed with immunoSEQ multiplex PCR; in TCRdb, only in-frame clones are kept and a portion is missing. The sample carries about 160,000 clones, roughly 88% recorded once. Sequencing was performed on peripheral blood, taken 28 days after the second AZD1222 dose. Receptors originate from an adult who received the AZD1222 COVID-19 vaccine.

The chain couples TRBV3-1 (or the pseudogene TRBV3-2) to TRBJ1-1; possibly TRBD1 for D (6 bases). This CDR3 comprises 13 residues. Germline assignment: CDR1 LGHDT and CDR2 YNNKEL (reference sequence). The V end lost 6 bases, the J end lost 5 bases, and 13 bases lay between the germline ends. The chain's CDR3 is CASSLEGGTEAFF. The CDR3 DNA reads TGTGCCAGCAGTCTTGAAGGGGGGACTGAAGCTTTCTTT.

The J gene is TRBJ1-2, the V gene TRBV7-2; 7 bases are shared with TRBD1. V lost 5 bases and J lost 2; bases outside the gene matches: 8. This CDR3 contains 15 residues. Germline V gene sequence: CDR1 SGHTA, CDR2 FQGNSA. The CDR3 reads CASSKGQEPNYGYTF. CDR3 coding DNA: TGTGCCAGCAGCAAAGGACAGGAGCCCAACTATGGCTACACCTTC.

This sequence joins TRBV5-8 and TRBJ1-2; 11 positions match TRBD1. The CDR3 has 19 amino acids. After removal of 2 bases from V and 0 bases from J, the junction contained 12 bases not matched to a gene. Germline CDR1 SGHTS, CDR2 YDEGEE. The CDR3 DNA reads TGTGCCAGCAGCTTCAGGGGGACAGGGGGTCGAGGAGCTAACTATGGCTACACCTTC. Its protein product is CASSFRGTGGRGANYGYTF. Full variable domain (outside the CDR3, taken from reference TRBV5-8 and TRBJ1-2): EAGVTQSPTHLIKTRGQQATLRCSPISGHTSVYWYQQALGLGLQFLLWYDEGEERNRGNFPPRFSGRQFPNYSSELNVNALELEDSALYLCASSFRGTGGRGANYGYTFGSGTRLTVV.

Here the CDR3 reads CASSFFPGRENTEAFF. The CDR3 DNA sequence: TGTGCCAGCAGTTTTTTTCCGGGACGGGAGAACACTGAAGCTTTCTTT. The V and J genes are TRBV6-5 and TRBJ1-1; possibly TRBD1 for D (5 bases). V was trimmed by 4 bases and J by 1 base, leaving 16 bases between them. Germline values: CDR1 MNHEY, CDR2 SVGAGI. The CDR3 loop spans 16 amino acids.

The chain links TRBV7-2 to TRBJ2-2, with TRBD1 matching 8 bases. The CDR3 sequence is 13 residues long. The germline V gene encodes CDR1 SGHTA and CDR2 FQGNSA. Unmatched junction bases numbered 3, after V lost 10 bases and J lost 2 bases. CDR3 sequence (DNA): TGTGCCACGGACAGGGTAAACACCGGGGAGCTGTTTTTT. Its translation: CATDRVNTGELFF. The variable domain in full, with the rest retrieved from reference TRBV7-2 and TRBJ2-2, is GAGVSQSPSNKVTEKGKDVELRCDPISGHTALYWYRQSLGQGLEFLIYFQGNSAPDKSGLPSDRFSAERTGGSVSTLTIQRTQQEDSAVYLCATDRVNTGELFFGEGSRLTVL.

This clone was seen only once. The chain recombines TRBV7-9 with TRBJ1-1; possible D gene TRBD1, 5 bases. V was cut by 3 bases and J by 1 base, with 12 bases left in between. Germline V gene sequence: CDR1 SEHNR, CDR2 FQNEAQ (reference sequence). The CDR3 length is 15 residues. The CDR3 DNA is TGTGCCAGCAGCTTGGGGCGGCAGCCGAACACTGAAGCTTTCTTT. Residues: CASSLGRQPNTEAFF.

The rearrangement links TRBV7-9 to TRBJ1-2; D remains unclear. Germline V gives CDR1 SEHNR, CDR2 FQNEAQ (reference sequence). V was shortened by 5 bases and J by 4 bases, with 8 bases between the two germline ends. The CDR3 is made up of 12 amino acids. This CDR3 reads CASSPSIYGYTF. The CDR3 nucleotides are TGTGCCAGCAGCCCAAGTATCTATGGCTACACCTTC.

This rearrangement joins TRBV7-8 to TRBJ2-3; no clear D. There are 15 residues in the CDR3. The ends were cut back, 4 bases at V and 0 bases at J, with 11 bases in the middle. The germline gives CDR1 SGHVS, CDR2 FQNEAQ. CDR3 sequence reads: CASSYTPDSTDTQYF. For the CDR3, the DNA is TGTGCCAGCAGCTATACCCCCGACAGCACAGATACGCAGTATTTT. Full variable domain (outside the CDR3, taken from reference TRBV7-8 and TRBJ2-3): GAGVSQSPRYKVAKRGQDVALRCDPISGHVSLFWYQQALGQGPEFLTYFQNEAQLDKSGLPSDRFFAERPEGSVSTLKIQRTQQEDSAVYLCASSYTPDSTDTQYFGPGTRLTVL.

This clone has only one observation. This sequence joins TRBV28 and TRBJ2-7, with TRBD1 matching 9 bases. CDR1 is MDHEN and CDR2 is SYDVKM in the germline V gene. V was pared by 8 bases and J by 1 base, with 6 bases of the junction left unmatched. The length of the CDR3 is 14 residues. CDR3 nucleotide sequence: TGTGCCAGCTTCGACAGGGGGGGTTCCTACGAGCAGTACTTC. Protein product: CASFDRGGSYEQYF.